Shown below are 20 T cell receptor beta chains from a single sample sequenced in a study of graft-versus-host responses after intestinal transplantation. TCRdb keeps only in-frame clones here, not all; method: immunoSEQ multiplex PCR. The sample consists of some 90,000 clones, 90% to 95% of them appearing once. These receptors lack a known antigen. The material was unstimulated CD8+ T cells sorted from spleen or lymph node cells, obtained before intestinal transplant. All receptors come from a human donor who received an intestinal transplant.

The chain employs TRBV10-2 and TRBJ2-1; 12 positions agree with TRBD2. Germline V gene lookup returns CDR1 WSHSY and CDR2 SAAADI. With V trimmed by 4 bases and J by 8 bases, 6 bases remained unmatched. The CDR3 has 15 amino acids. CDR3 region: CASSGLAGAWDEQFF. DNA for the CDR3: TGCGCCAGCAGTGGACTAGCGGGAGCCTGGGATGAGCAGTTCTTC.

This sequence joins TRBV4-3 and TRBJ1-1; D is unresolved. Trimming shortened V by 2 bases and J by 1 base, and 8 bases separated the two germline ends. Germline V gives CDR1 LGHNA, CDR2 YSLEER. This CDR3 has 14 residues. The CDR3 DNA is TGCGCCAGCAGCCAAAACGGAGAGAACACTGAAGCTTTCTTT. Its translation: CASSQNGENTEAFF.

The rearrangement joins TRBV4-3 to TRBJ2-5; 8 nucleotides line up with TRBD2. The CDR3 totals 15 residues. Per the germline V gene, CDR1 is LGHNA and CDR2 is YSLEER. The ends lost 0 bases at V and 2 bases at J; junction bases unmatched: 2. The DNA for the CDR3 is TGCGCCAGCAGCCAAGATGCTAGCGGGCAAGAGACCCAGTACTTC. It specifies CASSQDASGQETQYF.

V and J are TRBV13 and TRBJ2-5, with no clear D. CDR1 and CDR2 (germline): PRHDT, FYEKMQ (reference sequence). Trimming removed 0 bases from V and 3 bases from J, with 2 bases in between. This CDR3 comprises 12 residues. The CDR3 coding sequence is TGTGCCAGCAGCTTAGGCGAAGAGACCCAGTACTTC. It codes for CASSLGEETQYF.

This sequence joins TRBV27 and TRBJ2-2; tentatively, D is TRBD2 (5 bases). The CDR3 length is 15 residues. V lost 5 bases and J lost 0, with 10 bases in between. CDR1 is MNHEY, CDR2 SMNVEV, per germline (reference sequence). In DNA form, the CDR3 reads TGTGCCAGCAGTGGAATACTAGCGAACACCGGGGAGCTGTTTTTT. As protein: CASSGILANTGELFF.

The chain joins TRBV5-4 to TRBJ2-1, with 8 bases identical to TRBD2. Germline V gene lookup returns CDR1 SGHNT and CDR2 YYREEE (reference sequence). The CDR3 sequence is 15 residues long. Trimming cost V 2 bases and J 0 bases; bases outside gene matches: 1. The CDR3 DNA is TGTGCCAGCAGCTTCGGGACTAGCTCCTACAATGAGCAGTTCTTC. Translation: CASSFGTSSYNEQFF.

The table lists this clone with a count of one. The chain employs TRBV29-1 and TRBJ1-2, with a tentative D call TRBD1 (5 bases). V lost 4 bases and J lost 8, with 8 bases in between. This CDR3 spans 10 amino acids. The germline CDR1 and CDR2 sequences are SQVTM and ANQGSEA. CDR3 amino acids: CSVGWGGYTF. As DNA, the CDR3 is TGCAGCGTTGGATGGGGCGGCTACACCTTC.

The chain is built from TRBV19 and TRBJ1-1; no reliable D call. This CDR3 is built from 15 residues. Trimming shortened V by 2 bases and J by 0 bases, and 10 bases separated the two germline ends. From germline, CDR1 is LNHDA and CDR2 SQIVND (reference sequence). The CDR3 spells CASSISPGLNTEAFF. Here the CDR3 DNA reads TGTGCCAGTAGTATATCCCCGGGGTTGAACACTGAAGCTTTCTTT. The full variable domain, rest sourced from reference TRBV19 and TRBJ1-1, is DGGITQSPKYLFRKEGQNVTLSCEQNLNHDAMYWYRQDPGQGLRLIYYSQIVNDFQKGDIAEGYSVSREKKESFPLTVTSAQKNPTAFYLCASSISPGLNTEAFFGQGTRLTVV.

Concerning this clone itself: The same CDR3 arises from other DNA sequences in this sample as well. This chain links TRBV5-1 with TRBJ2-7; tentative D call: TRBD2 (6 bases). Trimming removed 1 base from V and 2 bases from J, with 16 bases in between. The CDR3 is 16 residues long. Germline V gene sequence: CDR1 SGHRS, CDR2 YFSETQ. The DNA for the CDR3 is TGCGCCAGCAGCTTGCGTTCTAGCGTCCCCACCTACGAGCAGTACTTC. This codes for CASSLRSSVPTYEQYF.

V and J are TRBV6-1 and TRBJ1-5; D remains unclear. The CDR3 is made up of 18 amino acids. V was shortened by 0 bases and J by 7 bases, with 22 bases between the two germline ends. Germline CDR1 and CDR2: MNHNS and SASEGT. This CDR3 is CASSEAEVLDTMSQPQHF. CDR3 coding DNA: TGTGCCAGCAGTGAAGCGGAGGTTCTAGATACAATGTCCCAGCCCCAGCATTTT.

This rearrangement joins TRBV6-5 to TRBJ1-5; 8 nucleotides line up with TRBD1. The CDR3 is 15 residues long. In germline, CDR1 is MNHEY, CDR2 SVGAGI. With V trimmed by 7 bases and J by 2 bases, 7 bases remained unmatched. CDR3 sequence reads: CASTPGGWGNQPQHF. In nucleotides, the CDR3 is TGTGCCAGCACCCCAGGGGGCTGGGGCAATCAGCCCCAGCATTTT.

The chain has TRBV27 and TRBJ1-2, with 7 bases lining up with TRBD1. Germline CDR1 is MNHEY and CDR2 is SMNVEV (reference sequence). The CDR3 contains 13 residues. J gave up 8 bases and V 5 bases, and 8 bases lay outside the gene matches. The CDR3 spells CASSRDRAGGYTF. As DNA, the CDR3 is TGTGCCAGCAGTAGAGACAGGGCGGGCGGCTACACCTTC.

The genes are TRBV5-8 and TRBJ2-3; weak D call: TRBD2 (5 bases). Trimming stripped 1 base from V and 2 bases from J, with 11 bases between. Germline loops: CDR1 SGHTS, CDR2 YDEGEE. There are 15 residues in the CDR3. CDR3: CASSLKTGYTDTQYF. CDR3 in DNA: TGTGCCAGCAGCTTGAAGACGGGATACACAGATACGCAGTATTTT.

This clone was picked up one time. The chain recombines TRBV4-1 with TRBJ1-2; TRBD1 matches at 7 bases. The CDR3 extends over 15 amino acids. Trimming took 4 bases from V and 4 from J; bases not matched to a gene: 9. Germline V gene lookup returns CDR1 MGHRA and CDR2 YSYEKL. The CDR3 loop is CASSPQTGLFYGYTF. CDR3 nucleotides: TGCGCCAGCAGCCCCCAGACAGGGCTGTTCTATGGCTACACCTTC.

The chain recombines TRBV4-1 with TRBJ2-2; possibly TRBD2 for D (5 bases). Germline lookup yields CDR1 MGHRA and CDR2 YSYEKL. There are 16 residues in the CDR3. V lost 6 bases to trimming and J lost 2 bases, with 16 bases between them. For the CDR3, the DNA is TGCGCCAGCAGGCGGACTCCCGATCGAAACACCGGGGAGCTGTTTTTT. Amino acids: CASRRTPDRNTGELFF.

The V call is TRBV11-3, the J call TRBJ2-5; D perhaps matches TRBD1 (6 bases). The germline V gene encodes CDR1 SGHNT and CDR2 YENEEA. This CDR3 region has 17 residues. V was cut by 0 bases and J by 3 bases, with 17 bases left in between. In DNA form, the CDR3 reads TGTGCCAGCAGCTTAGATTCAGGGGCGCAAACGGAAGAGACCCAGTACTTC. This codes for CASSLDSGAQTEETQYF.

The rearrangement joins TRBV19 to TRBJ2-2; 8 bases map to TRBD1. CDR3 size: 15 residues. Trimming at V came to 3 bases and at J to 6 bases, leaving 6 bases not matched to a gene. Germline V gives CDR1 LNHDA, CDR2 SQIVND (reference sequence). For the CDR3, the DNA is TGTGCCAGTAGTATCATAGCAGGGGGCGCCGGGGAGCTGTTTTTT. It specifies CASSIIAGGAGELFF.

The V gene is TRBV19, the J gene TRBJ1-2; unclear D gene. This CDR3 is built from 13 residues. V lost 2 bases and J lost 4, with 8 bases in between. Per germline, CDR1 LNHDA and CDR2 SQIVND (reference sequence). The CDR3 DNA follows: TGTGCCAGTAGTATAATTGCCAGCTATGGCTACACCTTC. Translated, it gives CASSIIASYGYTF.

This chain uses TRBV15 with TRBJ2-7; TRBD1 matches 9 bases. V shed 1 base, J shed 2 bases, and the junction held 3 bases outside the gene matches. CDR3 length: 15 residues. Germline V gene sequence: CDR1 LNHNV, CDR2 YYDKDF (reference sequence). This CDR3 is CATSRVRTGAYEQYF. CDR3 bases: TGTGCCACCAGCAGAGTCAGGACAGGGGCCTACGAGCAGTACTTC.

This chain uses TRBV7-9 with TRBJ2-7; 9 bases are shared with TRBD1. With 6 bases clipped from V and 3 bases from J, the junction kept 9 bases outside the gene matches. This CDR3 is 15 amino acids long. CDR1 and CDR2 (germline): SEHNR, FQNEAQ (reference sequence). For the CDR3, the DNA is TGTGCCAGCAGTTCTCAGGGACAGGGTATCTACGAGCAGTACTTC. Translated, it gives CASSSQGQGIYEQYF. Supplemented by reference TRBV7-9 and TRBJ2-7, the full variable domain reads DTGVSQNPRHKITKRGQNVTFRCDPISEHNRLYWYRQTLGQGPEFLTYFQNEAQLEKSRLLSDRFSAERPKGSFSTLEIQRTEQGDSAMYLCASSSQGQGIYEQYFGPGTRLTVT.